This entry concerns a single T cell receptor beta chain. Original processing methods: Estimation of nucleated cell counts relied on the amplification of reference gene primers. Sequencing used immunoSEQ multiplex PCR; TCRdb keeps in-frame clones, though not all of them. The V and J calls and the clone size are those of that table, but D and trimming were determined from the DNA. The sample lists 53,000 or so clones; more than 85% were seen once. The sample belongs to a study of blood T cell repertoires in COVID-19. Looking at the study overall: Sources were T cells, B-cell-depleted T cells, or PBMCs; the material itself was cDNA or gDNA.

The CDR3 sequence is 15 residues long. Germline V gene data show CDR1 as SEHNR and CDR2 as FQNEAQ (reference sequence). Trimming removed 6 bases from V and 8 bases from J; junction bases left unmatched: 12. The origin of this receptor is a human donor in a cohort sampled during active COVID-19. The V and J genes are TRBV7-9 and TRBJ2-3; 9 nucleotides line up with TRBD2. Material for sequencing was peripheral blood. This CDR3 is CASSYIAGDPGTQYF. CDR3 coding DNA: TGTGCCAGCAGTTATATAGCGGGGGACCCAGGTACGCAGTATTTT.